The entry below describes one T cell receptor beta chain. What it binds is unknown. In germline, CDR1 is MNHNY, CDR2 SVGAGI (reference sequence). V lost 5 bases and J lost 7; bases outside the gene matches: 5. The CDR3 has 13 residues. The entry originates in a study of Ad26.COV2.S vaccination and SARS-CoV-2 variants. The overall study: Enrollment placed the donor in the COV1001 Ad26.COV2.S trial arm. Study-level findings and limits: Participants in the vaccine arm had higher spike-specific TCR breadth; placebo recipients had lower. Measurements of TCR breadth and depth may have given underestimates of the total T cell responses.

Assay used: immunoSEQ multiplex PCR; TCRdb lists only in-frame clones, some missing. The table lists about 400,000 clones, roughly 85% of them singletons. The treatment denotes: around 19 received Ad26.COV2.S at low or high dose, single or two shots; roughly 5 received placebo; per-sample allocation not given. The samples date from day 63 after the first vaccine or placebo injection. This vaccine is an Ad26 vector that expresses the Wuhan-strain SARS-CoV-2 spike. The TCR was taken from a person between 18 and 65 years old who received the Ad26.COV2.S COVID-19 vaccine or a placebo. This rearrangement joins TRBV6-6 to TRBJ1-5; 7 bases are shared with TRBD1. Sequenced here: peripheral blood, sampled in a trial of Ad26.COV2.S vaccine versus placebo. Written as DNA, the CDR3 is TGTGCCAGCAGTGGGACAGTCCAACAGCCCCAGCATTTT. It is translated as CASSGTVQQPQHF.